The entry that follows covers one T cell receptor beta chain sequence. Each CDR3 protein gets one entry after TCRdb re-called the reads with MiXCR. The sample yields about 150,000 distinct CDR3 sequences, 15% to 20% seen once. These data originate in a study of T cell repertoires in cytomegalovirus infection. Losses at the gene ends were 7 bases for V and 3 bases for J; bases not matched to a gene: 2. Germline V gene sequence: CDR1 MRHNA, CDR2 SNTAGT. The CDR3 has 12 amino acids. The rearrangement joins TRBV6-4 to TRBJ1-1, with 7 nucleotides matching TRBD1. Material for sequencing was CD8+ T cells from PBMCs. This TCR was recovered from a human donor in good health (CMV status not recorded). Some clones in this sample may be carry-over from other donors' samples. CDR3 DNA: TGTGCCAGCACCACAGGGGACACTGAAGCTTTCTTT. Translating gives CASTTGDTEAFF.